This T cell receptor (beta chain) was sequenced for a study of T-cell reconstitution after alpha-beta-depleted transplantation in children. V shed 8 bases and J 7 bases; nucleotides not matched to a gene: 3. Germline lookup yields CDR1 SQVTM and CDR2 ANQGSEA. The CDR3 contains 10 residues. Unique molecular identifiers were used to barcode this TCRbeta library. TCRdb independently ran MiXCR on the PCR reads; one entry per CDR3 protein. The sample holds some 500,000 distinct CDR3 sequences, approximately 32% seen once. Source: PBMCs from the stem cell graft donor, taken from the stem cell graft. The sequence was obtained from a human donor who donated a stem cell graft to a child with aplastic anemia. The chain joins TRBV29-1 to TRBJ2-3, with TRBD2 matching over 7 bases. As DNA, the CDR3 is TGCAGCTCCGGGGGGAATACGCAGTATTTT. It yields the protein CSSGGNTQYF.